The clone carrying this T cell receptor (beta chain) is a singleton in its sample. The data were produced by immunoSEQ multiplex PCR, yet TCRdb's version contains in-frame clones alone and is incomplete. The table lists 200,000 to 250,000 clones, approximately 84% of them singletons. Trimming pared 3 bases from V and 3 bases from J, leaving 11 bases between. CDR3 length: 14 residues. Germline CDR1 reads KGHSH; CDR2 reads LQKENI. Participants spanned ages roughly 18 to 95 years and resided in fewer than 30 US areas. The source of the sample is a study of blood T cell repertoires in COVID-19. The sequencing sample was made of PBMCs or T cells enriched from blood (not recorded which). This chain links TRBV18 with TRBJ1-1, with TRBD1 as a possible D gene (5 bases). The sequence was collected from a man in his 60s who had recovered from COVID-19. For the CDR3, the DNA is TGTGCCAGCTCACCGCAGGGTAGGGACACTGAAGCTTTCTTT. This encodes CASSPQGRDTEAFF.